Here is one TCR beta chain with its context. In germline, CDR1 is DFQATT, CDR2 SNEGSKA (reference sequence). The CDR3 has 14 amino acids. J was trimmed by 4 bases and V by 3 bases; bases with no gene match: 8. TCRdb processed the RT-PCR reads anew with MiXCR; each CDR3 protein has one entry. The table includes some 570,000 distinct CDR3 sequences, 11% detected once. The record originates from a study of response to subunit inactivated influenza vaccine. These data also formed part of another study, on T cells expressing NK-cell markers. As that report states: TCR beta cDNA was made by 5'RACE template switching with UMIs. Seropositivity for HCMV was found in seven of the eight sequenced donors, with one seronegative. Each of roughly six donors carried dominant NKG2C+ clonotypes accounting for about 1.0-7.5% of CD8+ T cells. Among a handful of donors, these clonotypes also ranked first in the CD3+CD56-NKG2C+ fraction.

The clonotype comes from a man aged 50 to 59 who received an inactivated influenza vaccine. This chain joins TRBV20-1 and TRBJ1-1; 7 bases fit TRBD1. The sequences come from PBMCs from blood, collected on the day of vaccination. CDR3 residues: CSARRQGASTEAFF. CDR3 nucleotides: TGCAGTGCTAGGCGACAGGGTGCCAGCACTGAAGCTTTCTTT.